These 13 T cell receptor beta chains originate from one sample sequenced in a study of cytomegalovirus exposure and HLA in healthy donors. Primers included in the PCR were 60 Vbeta and 13 Jbeta primers. Here immunoSEQ multiplex PCR was the method, and the copy in TCRdb shows in-frame clones only, minus some. The sample records some 44,000 clones, around 87% being singletons. Specimen: PBMCs. These receptors were obtained from a woman aged 40 to 49 in good health and CMV-seropositive.

The V call is TRBV5-1, the J call TRBJ1-4; possibly TRBD1 for D (5 bases). CDR3 length: 16 amino acids. V lost 0 bases to trimming and J lost 2 bases, with 11 bases between them. Germline V gene data show CDR1 as SGHRS and CDR2 as YFSETQ. CDR3 sequence (DNA): TGCGCCAGCAGCTTGGTAGGGGCAGATACTAATGAAAAACTGTTTTTT. This sequence encodes CASSLVGADTNEKLFF.

The chain joins TRBV10-2 to TRBJ1-1, with 7 bases aligning to TRBD1. The CDR3 is 12 residues long. Looked up from germline, CDR1 is WSHSY and CDR2 is SAAADI. The V gene end was trimmed by 3 bases and the J gene end by 10 bases; junction bases not matched to a gene: 5. The CDR3 nucleotides read TGCGCCAGCAGTGACCCAGGGGGGCGAGCTTTCTTT. Amino acid sequence: CASSDPGGRAFF.

The chain joins TRBV7-2 to TRBJ2-7, with 7 bases fitting TRBD1. CDR1 is SGHTA, CDR2 FQGNSA, per germline. The length of the CDR3 is 14 residues. Losses at the gene ends were 5 bases for V and 2 bases for J; bases not matched to a gene: 6. The DNA of the CDR3 is TGTGCCAGCAGCGTCCGACAGGGCCCCTACGAGCAGTACTTC. Translated, it gives CASSVRQGPYEQYF.

DNA of the CDR3: TGCAGCGTCGGGACAGGGGGCGCCGGGGAGCTGTTTTTT. Translation gives CSVGTGGAGELFF. The J gene is TRBJ2-2, the V gene TRBV29-1; TRBD1 aligns across 12 bases. CDR3 size: 13 residues. V lost 6 bases to trimming and J lost 6 bases; unmatched junction nucleotides: 2. The V gene's germline CDR1 is SQVTM and CDR2 ANQGSEA.

This chain connects TRBV6-5 to TRBJ1-6; 9 nucleotides agree with TRBD1. This CDR3 has 15 amino acids. From germline, CDR1 is MNHEY and CDR2 SVGAGI. V lost 4 bases and J lost 10; bases outside the gene matches: 8. CDR3 DNA sequence: TGTGCCAGCAGTTTAATTACAGGGGGCGAATCACCCCTCCACTTT. It is translated as CASSLITGGESPLHF.

V is TRBV14 and J is TRBJ2-5, with D possibly being TRBD2 (5 bases). This CDR3 contains 14 residues. Trimming removed 4 bases at V and 5 bases at J, with 14 bases between. Germline lookup yields CDR1 SGHDN and CDR2 FVKESK. CDR3 coding DNA: TGTGCCAGCAGCCTTAGTCGGGGTCATGAGACCCAGTACTTC. Encoded protein: CASSLSRGHETQYF. Full variable domain (rest looked up from reference TRBV14 and TRBJ2-5): EAGVTQFPSHSVIEKGQTVTLRCDPISGHDNLYWYRRVMGKEIKFLLHFVKESKQDESGMPNNRFLAERTGGTYSTLKVQPAELEDSGVYFCASSLSRGHETQYFGPGTRLLVL.

V is TRBV7-8 and J is TRBJ2-3; TRBD2 matches at 7 bases. The CDR3 has 14 amino acids. Trimming at V came to 10 bases and at J to 5 bases, leaving 12 bases not matched to a gene. CDR1 and CDR2 (germline): SGHVS, FQNEAQ. This CDR3 is CATQKCTSVDTQYF. The CDR3 DNA sequence: TGTGCCACCCAGAAATGTACTAGCGTAGATACGCAGTATTTT.

The V gene is TRBV5-6, the J gene TRBJ2-2, with D hard to call. The CDR3 has 15 residues. CDR1 SGHDT and CDR2 YYEEEE come from the germline V gene. The ends were cut back, 2 bases at V and 2 bases at J, with 10 bases in the middle. The CDR3 nucleotides read TGTGCCAGCAGCTTTGGTTTTAGCAACACCGGGGAGCTGTTTTTT. It specifies CASSFGFSNTGELFF.

The J gene is TRBJ2-5, the V gene TRBV13, with a tentative D call TRBD1 (6 bases). The germline V and J ends were trimmed by 2 bases and 2 bases, with 15 bases remaining between them. This CDR3 is built from 16 residues. Germline CDR1 and CDR2: PRHDT and FYEKMQ (reference sequence). The DNA for the CDR3 is TGTGCCAGCAGCTTAAGGACAGCTGTATCACAAGAGACCCAGTACTTC. It codes for CASSLRTAVSQETQYF.

The V call is TRBV10-3, the J call TRBJ1-3; maybe TRBD1 (6 bases). V lost 11 bases and J 0 bases, leaving 17 bases between the germline ends. Germline CDR1 reads ENHRY; CDR2 reads SYGVKD. This CDR3 has 15 residues. CDR3 protein: CASMGAVISGNTIYF. The DNA for the CDR3 is TGTGCCTCGATGGGGGCCGTAATCTCTGGAAACACCATATATTTT.

This chain links TRBV15 with TRBJ2-5, with D maybe TRBD1 (6 bases). V lost 3 bases, J lost 3 bases, and 11 bases lay in between. The CDR3 has 14 residues. CDR1 is LNHNV and CDR2 is YYDKDF in the germline V gene (reference sequence). CDR3 residues: CATSSGTPKETQYF. CDR3 bases: TGTGCCACCAGCAGCGGGACACCAAAAGAGACCCAGTACTTC.

The chain recombines TRBV6-1 with TRBJ1-6, with a possible D match to TRBD1 (6 bases). The CDR3 loop spans 15 amino acids. Germline V gives CDR1 MNHNS, CDR2 SASEGT. V lost 6 bases and J lost 13, with 22 bases in between. The CDR3 coding sequence is TGTGCCAGCAGCGAAAATTGGGGGCCCCTAAGCCCCCTCCACTTT. Protein product: CASSENWGPLSPLHF.

The CDR3 DNA is TGCGCCAGCAGCCAAGGAACGGGACTGGGATGGGGAAAACTGTTTTTT. Amino acids: CASSQGTGLGWGKLFF. The chain recombines TRBV4-1 with TRBJ1-4, with D possibly TRBD1 on 5 matching bases. The CDR3 length is 16 residues. Trimming cost V 1 base and J 10 bases, with 19 bases left between them. Germline values: CDR1 MGHRA, CDR2 YSYEKL.